This entry features one TCR beta chain sequence. What it recognizes is unknown. The V and J ends lost 1 base and 4 bases, in that order; junction bases with no gene match: 4. The germline V gene has CDR1 SGHRS and CDR2 YFSETQ. This CDR3 has 15 amino acids. These data are taken from a study of CD4 T cells in relation to SARS-CoV-2 and coronaviruses. Before the COVID-19 pandemic, during about 2011-2019, CD4+ T cells were taken from unexposed donors. CD4+ T cells were isolated from the cells after more than nine days of culture. The assay was immunoSEQ multiplex PCR, and TCRdb's table has in-frame clones only and misses some. The sample shows about 25,000 clones, around 78% of them seen only once.

The V gene is TRBV5-1, the J gene TRBJ2-7; 11 bases are shared with TRBD1. The source is a human donor in good health. The sample comprised CD4+ T cells from PBMCs, cultured in vitro. The CDR3 protein is CASSLIGTGGYEQYF. CDR3 in DNA: TGCGCCAGCAGCTTGATCGGGACAGGGGGTTACGAGCAGTACTTC.